These 24 T cell receptor beta chains originate from one sample sequenced in a study of T cells in Graves' hyperthyroidism and ophthalmopathy. TCR beta CDR3 regions were amplified from RNA transcripts. TCR CDR3 underwent first-round RT-PCR with the HTBI primer set. TCRdb reanalysed the multiplex PCR reads using MiXCR and keeps one entry per CDR3 protein. The sample shows about 400,000 distinct CDR3 sequences, roughly 13% of them seen only once. The sample taken for sequencing was blood. These receptors were obtained from a woman aged 18-29 years with Graves' hyperthyroidism.

J is TRBJ2-2 and V is TRBV2, with 7 bases matching TRBD2. This CDR3 region has 15 residues. In germline, CDR1 is SNHLY, CDR2 FYNNEI. The ends lost 7 bases at V and 0 bases at J; junction bases unmatched: 5. CDR3 protein: CASTIGTTNTGELFF. CDR3 nucleotides: TGTGCCAGCACGATCGGGACTACGAACACCGGGGAGCTGTTTTTT.

This clonotype was counted ten times or more. This sequence joins TRBV30 and TRBJ1-2, with a possible D match to TRBD1 (5 bases). The CDR3 has 15 residues. Deletions cut 0 bases from V and 3 bases from J, with 14 bases between. In germline, CDR1 is GTSNPN, CDR2 SVGIG (reference sequence). CDR3 in amino acids: CAWSVPRGSDYGYTF. In DNA form, the CDR3 reads TGTGCCTGGAGTGTACCCCGGGGGAGTGACTATGGCTACACCTTC.

The gene calls are TRBV30 and TRBJ2-1; no clear D. The germline gives CDR1 GTSNPN, CDR2 SVGIG (reference sequence). Trimming took 1 base from V and 10 from J, leaving 11 bases between them. The CDR3 runs 12 residues. The CDR3 is CAWSETLTEQFF. In DNA form, the CDR3 reads TGTGCCTGGAGTGAGACACTCACCGAGCAGTTCTTC.

In this sample, this clonotype turned up many times. The chain carries TRBV6-2 or TRBV6-3 and TRBJ2-7; D remains ambiguous. V was trimmed by 5 bases and J by 6 bases, leaving 11 bases between them. The CDR3 runs 12 residues. Germline CDR1 and CDR2: MNHEY and SVGEGT. In DNA, the CDR3 is TGTGCCAGCAGTCGCATCTCTCGCGAGCAGTACTTC. It specifies CASSRISREQYF.

This clonotype has more than one count but fewer than ten. In DNA form, the CDR3 reads TGTGCCAGCAGCTTATGGCTCCATTACCCCATGACTAGCGGGAGACCCGAGGAGACCCAGTACTTC. Amino acids: CASSLWLHYPMTSGRPEETQYF. This chain uses TRBV7-9 with TRBJ2-5; the match to TRBD2 covers 12 bases. J gave up 5 bases and V 2 bases, and 24 bases lay outside the gene matches. CDR3 length: 22 amino acids. Germline loops: CDR1 SEHNR, CDR2 FQNEAQ (reference sequence).

This clonotype was observed many times. The chain employs TRBV5-1 and TRBJ2-5; 12 nucleotides align to TRBD1. With 3 bases clipped from V and 4 bases from J, the junction kept 7 bases outside the gene matches. CDR1 is SGHRS and CDR2 is YFSETQ in the germline V gene. This CDR3 spans 16 amino acids. The CDR3 region is CASSSSGTGGGETQYF. For the CDR3, the DNA is TGCGCCAGCAGCTCCTCCGGGACAGGGGGCGGAGAGACCCAGTACTTC.

This clonotype showed up just a few times. An end of the junction differs from the germline gene, which may be a read error. The V and J genes are TRBV7-8 and TRBJ1-2, with D perhaps matching TRBD1 (5 bases). CDR3 size: 14 residues. In germline, CDR1 is SGHVS, CDR2 FQNEAQ. CDR3 region: CASSLAGASYGYTF. The CDR3 DNA sequence: TGTGCCAGCAGCCTAGCTGGGGCGAGCTATGGCTACACCTTC.

This clonotype has a count of ten or more. The chain joins TRBV27 to TRBJ2-7, with a weak D call TRBD1 (5 bases). The CDR3 sequence is 14 residues long. Trimming removed 2 bases from V and 7 bases from J, with 15 bases in between. Germline CDR1 and CDR2: MNHEY and SMNVEV (reference sequence). CDR3 residues: CASSLGTGMGEQYF. DNA of the CDR3: TGTGCCAGCAGTTTAGGCACAGGAATGGGGGAGCAGTACTTC.

This chain joins TRBV15 and TRBJ2-5, with 8 bases fitting TRBD2. Germline CDR1 is LNHNV and CDR2 is YYDKDF (reference sequence). The CDR3 has 15 amino acids. The J segment lost 2 bases and the V segment lost 3 bases, leaving 5 bases of the junction unmatched. CDR3 protein: CATSSGREGQETQYF. CDR3 DNA: TGTGCCACCAGCAGTGGACGGGAGGGTCAAGAGACCCAGTACTTC.

This clonotype was observed a few times. V usage is TRBV20-1 and J usage is TRBJ1-2; 8 bases match TRBD1. The J segment lost 4 bases and the V segment lost 1 base, leaving 8 bases of the junction unmatched. CDR1 and CDR2 (germline): DFQATT, SNEGSKA (reference sequence). The CDR3 is 15 amino acids. The chain's CDR3 is CSARGGQGAGYGYTF. The CDR3 DNA reads as TGCAGTGCTAGAGGGGGGCAGGGGGCAGGCTATGGCTACACCTTC.

This clonotype has at least ten counts. The genes are TRBV27 and TRBJ1-6; D gene uncertain. Trimming removed 2 bases from V and 13 bases from J, with 15 bases in between. Germline lookup yields CDR1 MNHEY and CDR2 SMNVEV (reference sequence). The CDR3 loop spans 14 amino acids. Here the CDR3 reads CASSLGLPFSPLHF. CDR3 bases: TGTGCCAGCAGTTTAGGTCTCCCTTTCTCTCCCCTCCACTTT.

J is TRBJ2-5 and V is TRBV4-1, with 12 nucleotides matching TRBD2. The length of the CDR3 is 16 residues. J gave up 1 base and V 2 bases, and 2 bases lay outside the gene matches. Per germline, CDR1 MGHRA and CDR2 YSYEKL. CDR3 in amino acids: CASSQPLAGGQETQYF. The CDR3 DNA reads TGCGCCAGCAGCCAACCACTAGCGGGGGGCCAAGAGACCCAGTACTTC.

This clonotype was counted only a few times. The chain is built from TRBV10-3 and TRBJ2-1; TRBD2 matches at 9 bases. CDR1 is ENHRY, CDR2 SYGVKD, per germline. The CDR3 contains 14 residues. The V segment lost 4 bases and the J segment 6 bases; nucleotides outside the gene matches: 4. CDR3 DNA sequence: TGTGCCATCAGTGCGGGACTAGCTACCAATGAGCAGTTCTTC. Its translation: CAISAGLATNEQFF.

This clonotype was picked up many times. The V call is TRBV27, the J call TRBJ2-7; D may be TRBD2 (7 bases). CDR3 size: 16 residues. Germline-derived CDR1 and CDR2 are MNHEY and SMNVEV (reference sequence). Trimming shortened V by 7 bases and J by 1 base, and 20 bases separated the two germline ends. The CDR3 DNA reads as TGTGCCAGCAAAACACAGGGAGGGCTCGCTTCCTACGAGCAGTACTTC. Protein sequence: CASKTQGGLASYEQYF.

This clonotype was found many times. The gene calls are TRBV11-2 and TRBJ1-1; tentatively, D is TRBD1 (6 bases). Deletions cut 0 bases from V and 1 base from J, with 9 bases between. This CDR3 contains 15 residues. Germline V CDR1 and CDR2: SGHAT, FQNNGV. CDR3: CASSLEPGANTEAFF. The CDR3 DNA reads as TGTGCCAGCAGCTTAGAACCGGGGGCGAACACTGAAGCTTTCTTT.

The table lists this clonotype with many counts. This chain uses TRBV27 with TRBJ1-4; D remains ambiguous. V was clipped by 5 bases and J by 8 bases, with 12 bases between them. The CDR3 has 13 residues. Germline V gene data show CDR1 as MNHEY and CDR2 as SMNVEV (reference sequence). The CDR3 coding sequence is TGTGCCAGCAGTCCCCCCATGGGCGAAAAACTGTTTTTT. Protein sequence: CASSPPMGEKLFF.

This clonotype was detected ten times or more. The rearrangement links TRBV30 to TRBJ1-1; D not resolved. V dropped 4 bases and J dropped 0 bases, with 9 bases sitting between them. CDR1 and CDR2 (germline): GTSNPN, SVGIG (reference sequence). This CDR3 contains 13 residues. CDR3 region: CAWTADMNTEAFF. The CDR3 nucleotides read TGTGCCTGGACAGCCGACATGAACACTGAAGCTTTCTTT.

This clonotype came up many times. The chain joins TRBV18 to TRBJ1-3; the match to TRBD1 covers 8 bases. The CDR3 is 15 amino acids. Germline V gene lookup returns CDR1 KGHSH and CDR2 LQKENI. V gave up 3 bases and J gave up 0 bases; unmatched junction bases: 1. CDR3 nucleotide sequence: TGTGCCAGCTCACCCGGACAGGGCTCTGGAAACACCATATATTTT. This translates into CASSPGQGSGNTIYF. Full variable domain (outside the CDR3, taken from reference TRBV18 and TRBJ1-3): NAGVMQNPRHLVRRRGQEARLRCSPMKGHSHVYWYRQLPEEGLKFMVYLQKENIIDESGMPKERFSAEFPKEGPSILRIQQVVRGDSAAYFCASSPGQGSGNTIYFGEGSWLTVV.

The chain is built from TRBV4-1 and TRBJ2-7; no reliable D call. Germline values: CDR1 MGHRA, CDR2 YSYEKL. V lost 0 bases and J 7 bases, leaving 10 bases between the germline ends. The CDR3 extends over 13 amino acids. This CDR3 is CASSQEYRSEQYF. CDR3 sequence (DNA): TGCGCCAGCAGCCAAGAATATAGAAGTGAGCAGTACTTC.

This clonotype was found many times. CDR3 nucleotide sequence: TGTGCCAGCAGTGTTTTAGGCGAGGACGGCAATGAGCAGTTCTTC. Translating gives CASSVLGEDGNEQFF. The V call is TRBV2, the J call TRBJ2-1; D unresolved. The V gene lost 4 bases and the J gene lost 6 bases, with 16 bases spanning the gap. This CDR3 contains 15 residues. CDR1 and CDR2 (germline): SNHLY, FYNNEI.

Many counts were recorded for this clonotype. CDR3 sequence (DNA): TGTGCCAGCAGCTTCAGGCCGGGAGGCGACGAGCAGTACTTC. As protein: CASSFRPGGDEQYF. This chain links TRBV13 with TRBJ2-7; 7 bases map to TRBD2. CDR1 and CDR2 (germline): PRHDT, FYEKMQ (reference sequence). V was clipped by 3 bases and J by 5 bases; unmatched bases: 7. The CDR3 contains 14 residues. Full variable domain (remainder filled in from reference TRBV13 and TRBJ2-7): AAGVIQSPRHLIKEKRETATLKCYPIPRHDTVYWYQQGPGQDPQFLISFYEKMQSDKGSIPDRFSAQQFSDYHSELNMSSLELGDSALYFCASSFRPGGDEQYFGPGTRLTVT.

This clonotype was found many times. The chain couples TRBV7-9 to TRBJ2-7; 9 bases align to TRBD2. With V trimmed by 1 base and J by 7 bases, 8 bases remained unmatched. The CDR3 has 15 amino acids. The germline gives CDR1 SEHNR, CDR2 FQNEAQ (reference sequence). CDR3 sequence reads: CASSLEAGGRKEQYF. The CDR3 nucleotides are TGTGCCAGCAGCTTAGAGGCGGGAGGGAGGAAAGAGCAGTACTTC.

This clonotype was observed many times. This chain links TRBV3-1 with TRBJ2-1; D is undetermined. Trimming removed 3 bases from V and 3 bases from J, with 3 bases in between. The CDR3 is 12 residues long. Germline V gives CDR1 LGHDT, CDR2 YNNKEL (reference sequence). The CDR3 DNA sequence: TGTGCCAGCAGCCACGACTACAATGAGCAGTTCTTC. Its translation is CASSHDYNEQFF.

This sequence joins TRBV9 and TRBJ2-7; TRBD1 is a possible D gene (5 bases). V was pared by 6 bases and J by 5 bases, with 18 bases between. Germline assignment: CDR1 SGDLS and CDR2 YYNGEE. The CDR3 is made up of 14 amino acids. CDR3 loop: CASNTGFGADEQYF. The CDR3 region has the DNA TGTGCCAGCAACACTGGGTTTGGGGCGGACGAGCAGTACTTC.